This T cell receptor beta chain was captured by sequencing in a study of T-cell reconstitution after alpha-beta-depleted transplantation in children. This CDR3 is 13 amino acids long. V was cut by 2 bases and J by 2 bases, with 9 bases left in between. Germline V gene sequence: CDR1 DFQATT, CDR2 SNEGSKA (reference sequence). Using unique molecular identifiers, the investigators prepared the TCRbeta library. TCRdb re-called the PCR reads through MiXCR, storing one row per CDR3 protein. This sample yields some 640,000 distinct CDR3 sequences, of which around a sixth are seen a single time; under 1.2% belongs to the top ten. This clonotype was detected ten times or more.

This chain links TRBV20-1 with TRBJ1-1, with D uncertain. Source: PBMCs from the stem cell graft donor, taken from the stem cell graft. This receptor was taken from a human donor who donated a stem cell graft to a child with acute myeloid leukemia. The CDR3 nucleotides read TGCAGTGCTAGACCCCTCCTCAACACTGAAGCTTTCTTT. It codes for CSARPLLNTEAFF.